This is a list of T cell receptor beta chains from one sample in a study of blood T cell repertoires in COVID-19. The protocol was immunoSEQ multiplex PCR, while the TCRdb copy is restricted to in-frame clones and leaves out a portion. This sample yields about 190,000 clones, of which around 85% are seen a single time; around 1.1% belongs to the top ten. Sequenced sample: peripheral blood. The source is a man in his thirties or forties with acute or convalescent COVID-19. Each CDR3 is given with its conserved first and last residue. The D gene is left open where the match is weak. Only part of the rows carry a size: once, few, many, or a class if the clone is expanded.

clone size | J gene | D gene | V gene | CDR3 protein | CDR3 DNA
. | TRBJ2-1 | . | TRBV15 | CATSRRGTYNEQFF | TGTGCCACCAGCCGAAGGGGAACCTACAATGAGCAGTTCTTC
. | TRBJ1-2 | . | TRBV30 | CAWATQETNYGYTF | TGTGCCTGGGCAACCCAGGAAACTAACTATGGCTACACCTTC
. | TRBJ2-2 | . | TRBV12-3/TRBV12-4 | CASTTRISGELFF | TGTGCCAGCACCACCAGGATCTCCGGGGAGCTGTTTTTT
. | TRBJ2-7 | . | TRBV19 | CASSSSGSSYEQYF | TGTGCCAGTAGTAGTAGCGGTTCCTCCTACGAGCAGTACTTC
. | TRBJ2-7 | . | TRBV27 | CASSLKGGPPYEQYF | TGTGCCAGCAGTTTAAAGGGGGGGCCTCCCTACGAGCAGTACTTC
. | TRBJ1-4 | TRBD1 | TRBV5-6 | CASSPGQGSTNEKLFF | TGTGCCAGCAGCCCCGGACAGGGCTCAACTAATGAAAAACTGTTTTTT
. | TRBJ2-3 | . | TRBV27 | CASSLVVGGSETDTQYF | TGTGCCAGCAGTTTGGTGGTTGGAGGGTCAGAGACAGATACGCAGTATTTT
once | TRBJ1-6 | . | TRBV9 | CASSVDPSSMSPLHF | TGTGCCAGCAGCGTAGACCCGAGCTCCATGTCACCCCTCCACTTT
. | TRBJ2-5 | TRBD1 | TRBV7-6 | CASSPEGQGLGTQYF | TGTGCCAGCAGCCCGGAGGGACAGGGCCTCGGGACCCAGTACTTC
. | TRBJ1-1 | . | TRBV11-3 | CASSLSMGGAAFF | TGTGCCAGCAGCTTGTCAATGGGAGGTGCAGCTTTCTTT
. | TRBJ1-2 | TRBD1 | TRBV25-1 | CANQTGTGAAFLGYTF | TGTGCCAACCAAACCGGGACAGGGGCTGCCTTTCTTGGCTACACCTTC
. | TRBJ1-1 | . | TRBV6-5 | CASRAYTEAFF | TGTGCCTCCAGGGCGTACACTGAAGCTTTCTTT
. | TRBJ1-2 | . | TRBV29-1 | CSGVQGADGYTF | TGCAGCGGTGTACAGGGAGCCGACGGCTACACCTTC
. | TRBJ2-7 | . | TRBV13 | CASSLLRSGFEQYF | TGTGCCAGCAGCTTACTAAGGTCAGGCTTCGAGCAGTACTTC
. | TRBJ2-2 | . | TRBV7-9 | CAPRGTANTGELFF | TGTGCCCCCCGCGGGACCGCGAACACCGGGGAGCTGTTTTTT
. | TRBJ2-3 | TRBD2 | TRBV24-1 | CATSDVAGVVTDTQYF | TGTGCCACCAGTGATGTAGCGGGAGTGGTGACAGATACGCAGTATTTT
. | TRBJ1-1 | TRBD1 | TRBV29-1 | CSADRDGTEAFF | TGCAGCGCCGACAGGGACGGCACTGAAGCTTTCTTT
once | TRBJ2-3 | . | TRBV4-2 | CASSEDLFRDRADTQYF | TGTGCCAGCAGCGAGGACCTCTTCCGGGATCGGGCAGATACGCAGTATTTT
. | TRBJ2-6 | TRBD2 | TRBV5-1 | CASRRTSGSSGANVLTF | TGCGCCAGCAGACGGACTAGCGGGAGTTCTGGGGCCAACGTCCTGACTTTC
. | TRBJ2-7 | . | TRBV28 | CASIPNPGTYEQYF | TGTGCCAGCATTCCTAACCCCGGGACCTACGAGCAGTACTTC
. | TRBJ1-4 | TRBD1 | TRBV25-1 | CASRGQGTNEKLFF | TGTGCCAGCAGAGGACAGGGGACTAATGAAAAACTGTTTTTT
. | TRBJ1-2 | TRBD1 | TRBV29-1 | CSAGQGWGYTF | TGCAGCGCCGGACAGGGCTGGGGCTACACCTTC
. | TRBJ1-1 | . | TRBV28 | CASRNRGEAFF | TGTGCCAGCAGAAATAGGGGTGAAGCTTTCTTT
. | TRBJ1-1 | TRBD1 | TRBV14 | CASSLLGQGAMNTEAFF | TGTGCCAGCAGCCTCCTCGGACAGGGGGCGATGAACACTGAAGCTTTCTTT
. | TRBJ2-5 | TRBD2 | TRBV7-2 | CASSLIAGVGETQYF | TGTGCCAGCAGCTTAATAGCGGGAGTGGGTGAGACCCAGTACTTC
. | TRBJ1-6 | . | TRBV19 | CASSSGNNSPLHF | TGTGCCAGTAGTTCCGGGAATAATTCACCCCTCCACTTT
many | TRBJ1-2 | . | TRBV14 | CASSQGRAYGYTF | TGTGCCAGCAGCCAAGGCAGGGCCTATGGCTACACCTTC
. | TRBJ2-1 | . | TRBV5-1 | CASSSRVSYNEQFF | TGCGCCAGCAGCTCCAGGGTCTCCTACAATGAGCAGTTCTTC
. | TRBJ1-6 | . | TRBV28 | CASALEWGGSPYNSPLHF | TGTGCCAGCGCCCTTGAGTGGGGGGGCAGCCCCTATAATTCACCCCTCCACTTT
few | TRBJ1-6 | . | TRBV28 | CASNKRRYSSYNSPLHF | TGTGCCAGCAATAAGAGGCGATATAGCTCCTATAATTCACCCCTCCACTTT
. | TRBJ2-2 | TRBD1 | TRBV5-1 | CASSLGSGQVIAGELFF | TGCGCCAGCAGCTTGGGGTCGGGACAGGTCATCGCCGGGGAGCTGTTTTTT
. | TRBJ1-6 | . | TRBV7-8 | CASGAFRLDLWSPLHF | TGTGCCAGTGGAGCGTTCCGTCTGGATTTATGGTCACCCCTCCACTTT
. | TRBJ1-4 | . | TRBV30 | CAWSRGRDEKLFF | TGTGCCTGGAGTAGGGGAAGGGATGAAAAACTGTTTTTT
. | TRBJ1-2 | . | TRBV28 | CASSSTGTVYGYTF | TGTGCCAGCAGTTCTACAGGAACGGTTTATGGCTACACCTTC
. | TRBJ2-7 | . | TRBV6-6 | CASSSPGGGNSYEQYF | TGTGCCAGCAGTTCACCGGGCGGGGGCAACTCCTACGAGCAGTACTTC
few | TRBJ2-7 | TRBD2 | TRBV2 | CASSSQGLESYEQYF | TGTGCCAGCAGCTCACAGGGACTAGAATCCTACGAGCAGTACTTC
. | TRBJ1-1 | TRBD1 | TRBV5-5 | CASSRDRTRTEAFF | TGTGCCAGCAGCAGGGACAGGACGCGGACTGAAGCTTTCTTT
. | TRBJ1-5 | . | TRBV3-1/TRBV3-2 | CASSQGVRGIANQPQHF | TGTGCCAGCAGCCAAGGGGTACGAGGGATTGCAAATCAGCCCCAGCATTTT
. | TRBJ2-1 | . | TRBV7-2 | CASSLGRRASSYNEQFF | TGTGCCAGCAGCTTAGGGAGGCGGGCGAGCTCCTACAATGAGCAGTTCTTC
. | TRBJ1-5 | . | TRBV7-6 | CASSLATGSPAGQPQHF | TGTGCCAGCAGCTTAGCAACAGGGAGTCCCGCTGGTCAGCCCCAGCATTTT
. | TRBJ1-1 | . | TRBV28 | CASSLRTTEAFF | TGTGCCAGCAGTTTGAGGACAACTGAAGCTTTCTTT
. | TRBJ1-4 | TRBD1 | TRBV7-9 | CASSHLGQGVEKLFF | TGTGCCAGCAGCCACTTGGGACAGGGGGTTGAAAAACTGTTTTTT
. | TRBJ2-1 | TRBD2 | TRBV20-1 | CSASNRGGRGSYNEQFF | TGCAGTGCCAGTAATAGGGGCGGGAGGGGTTCCTACAATGAGCAGTTCTTC
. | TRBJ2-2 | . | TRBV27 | CASSLPRAAGEPSRTGELFF | TGTGCCAGCAGTTTACCCCGGGCGGCAGGGGAGCCTTCGCGGACCGGGGAGCTGTTTTTT
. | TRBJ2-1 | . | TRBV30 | CAWRYKTGSSYNEQFF | TGTGCCTGGAGGTATAAGACTGGCAGCTCCTACAATGAGCAGTTCTTC
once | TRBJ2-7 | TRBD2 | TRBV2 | CASSGGLAVSYEQYF | TGTGCCAGCAGCGGGGGACTAGCGGTCTCCTACGAGCAGTACTTC